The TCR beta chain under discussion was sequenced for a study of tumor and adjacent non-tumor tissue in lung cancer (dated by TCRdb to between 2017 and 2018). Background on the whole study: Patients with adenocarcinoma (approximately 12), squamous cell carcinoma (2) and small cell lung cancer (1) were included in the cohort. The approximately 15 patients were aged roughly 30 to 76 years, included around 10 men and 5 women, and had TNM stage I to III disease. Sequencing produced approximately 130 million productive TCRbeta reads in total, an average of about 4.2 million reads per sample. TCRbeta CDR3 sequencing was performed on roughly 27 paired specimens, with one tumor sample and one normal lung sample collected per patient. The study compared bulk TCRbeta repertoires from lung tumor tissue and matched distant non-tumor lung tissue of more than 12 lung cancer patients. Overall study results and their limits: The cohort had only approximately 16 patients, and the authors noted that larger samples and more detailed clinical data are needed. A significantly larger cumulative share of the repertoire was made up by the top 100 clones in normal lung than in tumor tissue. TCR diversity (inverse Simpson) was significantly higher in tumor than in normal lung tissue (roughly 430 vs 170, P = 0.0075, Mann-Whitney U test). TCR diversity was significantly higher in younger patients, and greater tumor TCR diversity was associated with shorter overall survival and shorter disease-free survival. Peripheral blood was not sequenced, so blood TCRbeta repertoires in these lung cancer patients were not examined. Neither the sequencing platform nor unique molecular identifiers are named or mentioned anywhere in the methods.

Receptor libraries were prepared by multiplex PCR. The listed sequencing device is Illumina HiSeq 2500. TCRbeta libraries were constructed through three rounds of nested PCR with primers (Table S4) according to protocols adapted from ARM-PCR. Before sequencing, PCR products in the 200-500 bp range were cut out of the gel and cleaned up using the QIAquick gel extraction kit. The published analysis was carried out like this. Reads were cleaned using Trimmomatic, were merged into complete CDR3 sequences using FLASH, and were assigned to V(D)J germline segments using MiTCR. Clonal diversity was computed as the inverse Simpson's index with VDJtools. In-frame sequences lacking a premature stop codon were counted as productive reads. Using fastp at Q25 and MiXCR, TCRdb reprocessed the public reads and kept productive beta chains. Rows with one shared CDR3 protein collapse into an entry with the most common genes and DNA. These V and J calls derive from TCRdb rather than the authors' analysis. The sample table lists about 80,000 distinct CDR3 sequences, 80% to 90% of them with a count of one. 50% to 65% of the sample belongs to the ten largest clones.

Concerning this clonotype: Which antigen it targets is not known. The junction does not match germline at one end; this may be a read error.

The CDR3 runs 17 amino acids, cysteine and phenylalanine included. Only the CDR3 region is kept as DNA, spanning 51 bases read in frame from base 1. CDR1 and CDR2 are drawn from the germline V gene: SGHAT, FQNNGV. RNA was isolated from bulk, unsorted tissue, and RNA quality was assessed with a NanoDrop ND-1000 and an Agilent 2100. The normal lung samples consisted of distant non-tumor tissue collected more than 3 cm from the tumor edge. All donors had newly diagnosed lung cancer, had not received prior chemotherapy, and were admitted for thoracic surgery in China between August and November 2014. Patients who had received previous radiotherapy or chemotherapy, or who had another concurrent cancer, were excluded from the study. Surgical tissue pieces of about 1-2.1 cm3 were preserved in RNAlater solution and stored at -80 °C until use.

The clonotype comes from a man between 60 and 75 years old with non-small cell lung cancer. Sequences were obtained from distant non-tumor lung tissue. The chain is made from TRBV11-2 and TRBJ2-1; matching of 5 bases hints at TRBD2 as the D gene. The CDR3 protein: CTSSYWGVVLPEDEQFF. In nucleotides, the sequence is TGTACCAGCAGTTACTGGGGAGTAGTCCTCCCTGAGGATGAGCAGTTCTTC. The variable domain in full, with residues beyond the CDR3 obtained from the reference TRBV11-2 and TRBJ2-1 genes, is EAGVAQSPRYKIIEKRQSVAFWCNPISGHATLYWYQQILGQGPKLLIQFQNNGVVDDSQLPKDRFSAERLKGVDSTLKIQPAKLEDSAVYLCTSSYWGVVLPEDEQFFGPGTRLTVL.